The 6 T cell receptor beta chains reported below all come from one sample, sequenced in a study of cytomegalovirus exposure and HLA in healthy donors. The PCR made use of 60 Vbeta and 13 Jbeta primers. Method: immunoSEQ multiplex PCR; TCRdb's copy keeps in-frame clones and lacks some. The profile shows 200,000 or so clones, around four fifths of them singletons. Sequences were obtained from PBMCs. The source is a woman in her forties or fifties in good health and CMV-seropositive.

Here the CDR3 reads CASSIPSGGYTDTQYF. In nucleotides, the CDR3 is TGTGCCAGTAGTATCCCTAGCGGGGGCTACACAGATACGCAGTATTTT. V gene TRBV19 combines with J gene TRBJ2-3; 10 bases are a match to TRBD2. Germline-derived CDR1 and CDR2 are LNHDA and SQIVND (reference sequence). V lost 3 bases to trimming and J lost 2 bases; unmatched junction nucleotides: 5. The CDR3 has 16 residues.

The chain joins TRBV19 to TRBJ1-2; D possibly corresponds to TRBD1 (6 bases). Trimming stripped 5 bases from V and 4 bases from J, with 14 bases between. This CDR3 region has 14 residues. Per germline, CDR1 LNHDA and CDR2 SQIVND (reference sequence). CDR3 in DNA: TGTGCCAGTAGTCTCGGGGGGCGAGGCTATGGCTACACCTTC. As protein: CASSLGGRGYGYTF.

The rearrangement joins TRBV7-3 to TRBJ2-2; TRBD1 agrees at 7 bases. This CDR3 spans 16 amino acids. In germline, CDR1 is SGHTA, CDR2 FQGTGA. The trim removed 5 bases at V and 6 bases at J, leaving 12 bases unmatched. The DNA for the CDR3 is TGTGCCAGCAGCACTCTGACAGGGAATTCACCCGGGGAGCTGTTTTTT. This translates into CASSTLTGNSPGELFF. The complete variable domain, with remaining parts taken from reference TRBV7-3 and TRBJ2-2, reads GAGVSQTPSNKVTEKGKYVELRCDPISGHTALYWYRQSLGQGPEFLIYFQGTGAADDSGLPNDRFFAVRPEGSVSTLKIQRTERGDSAVYLCASSTLTGNSPGELFFGEGSRLTVL.

This CDR3 is CASTRDYGSYNEQFF. The CDR3, as DNA: TGTGCCAGCACACGGGACTACGGGTCCTACAATGAGCAGTTCTTC. This chain joins TRBV6-1 and TRBJ2-1; 7 bases are a match to TRBD2. V gave up 7 bases and J gave up 1 base; unmatched junction bases: 7. CDR1 and CDR2 from the germline V gene are MNHNS and SASEGT. This CDR3 is 15 amino acids long.

The CDR3 region has the DNA TGTGCCACCAGCAGAGATCTTTGGCTCAGGGGAGAGACCCAGTACTTC. It translates to CATSRDLWLRGETQYF. The chain has TRBV15 and TRBJ2-5; D is perhaps TRBD1 (6 bases). The CDR3 loop spans 16 amino acids. Per germline, CDR1 LNHNV and CDR2 YYDKDF (reference sequence). With 0 bases removed from V and 4 bases from J, the gap between germline ends came to 15 bases.

The rearrangement uses TRBV7-2 and TRBJ2-2, with 9 bases fitting TRBD1. The V segment lost 5 bases and the J segment 3 bases; nucleotides outside the gene matches: 7. The CDR3 sequence is 16 residues long. Germline CDR1 and CDR2: SGHTA and FQGNSA. The chain's CDR3 is CASSLGTGWDTGELFF. The CDR3 coding sequence is TGTGCCAGCAGCCTCGGGACAGGGTGGGACACCGGGGAGCTGTTTTTT. The variable domain in full, with the rest retrieved from reference TRBV7-2 and TRBJ2-2, is GAGVSQSPSNKVTEKGKDVELRCDPISGHTALYWYRQSLGQGLEFLIYFQGNSAPDKSGLPSDRFSAERTGGSVSTLTIQRTQQEDSAVYLCASSLGTGWDTGELFFGEGSRLTVL.